This is a list of T cell receptor beta chains from one sample in a study of blood T cell repertoires in COVID-19. Repertoires were generated with immunoSEQ multiplex PCR, while TCRdb's copy carries only in-frame clones and drops some. The sample shows some 200,000 clones, about 88% of them seen only once. The sequencing sample was made of peripheral blood. All receptors come from a man aged 50-60 years with COVID-19, enrolled during active disease. Each CDR3 is given with its conserved first and last residue. Fields, in order: D gene, clone size, J gene, V gene, CDR3 DNA, CDR3 protein. The D gene is left open where the match is weak. Clone size appears in some rows only: once, few, many, or a class for an expanded clone.

>TRBD1|NA|TRBJ1-6|TRBV5-4
TGTGCCAGCGGAGGGACAGGGAAAGGTTCACCCCTCCACTTT
CASGGTGKGSPLHF
>NA|NA|TRBJ2-2|TRBV9
TGTGCCAGCAGCATTTCGACAGGCCCGAACACCGGGGAGCTGTTTTTT
CASSISTGPNTGELFF
>NA|NA|TRBJ1-6|TRBV24-1
TGTGCCACCAGTGATTTGCAAGTTGGGGCGTGGGGTAATTCACCCCTCCACTTT
CATSDLQVGAWGNSPLHF
>TRBD1|NA|TRBJ1-3|TRBV15
TGTGCCACCAGCAGAGGACAGGGGTCCTCTGGAAACACCATATATTTT
CATSRGQGSSGNTIYF
>TRBD1|NA|TRBJ1-6|TRBV14
TGTGCCAGCAGCCAGGAAGTCGGGACAGGGAATCTCCACTTT
CASSQEVGTGNLHF
>TRBD2|NA|TRBJ2-1|TRBV18
TGTGCCAGCTCACTCTATGTGACTAGCGGGGAGTACAATGAGCAGTTCTTC
CASSLYVTSGEYNEQFF
>NA|NA|TRBJ2-3|TRBV2
TGTGCCAGCAGTGAAAGGGGGACAGATACGCAGTATTTT
CASSERGTDTQYF
>NA|once|TRBJ2-1|TRBV5-3
TGTGCCAGAATGAATAGGGGAACACCCCATAATAACTACAATGAGCAGTTCTTC
CARMNRGTPHNNYNEQFF
>TRBD1|NA|TRBJ2-5|TRBV7-9
TGTGCCAGCAGCACCCCCCCGGGACAGGGTTCCGAGACCCAGTACTTC
CASSTPPGQGSETQYF
>TRBD2|NA|TRBJ2-2|TRBV5-1
TGCGCCAGCAGCTTGTGGGGGGGACCGGCGAACACCGGGGAGCTGTTTTTT
CASSLWGGPANTGELFF